Here is one T cell receptor (beta chain) with its context. As yet, its antigen is unknown. The sample comes from a study of shared clonotypes between healthy human individuals. Germline CDR1 reads SGHAT; CDR2 reads FQNNGV. Trimming cost V 2 bases and J 1 base, with 9 bases left between them. The CDR3 is 14 amino acids. Sequencing used immunoSEQ multiplex PCR; TCRdb keeps in-frame clones, though not all of them. The sample lists 400,000 or so clones, approximately 97% occurring once. Whole-study results and caveats: Sharing across a few donors was seen in approximately 5.2% of naive CD4 clonotypes.

Input material: memory CD8+ T cells sorted from blood. Subset here: CD45RO+ cells pooled with CCR7-negative TemRA cells. The clonotype was recovered from a man aged 30-40 years in good health. This rearrangement joins TRBV11-2 to TRBJ2-7; D tentatively fits TRBD1 or TRBD2 (6 bases each). The CDR3 reads CASSLTGASYEQYF. The DNA for the CDR3 is TGTGCCAGCAGCTTAACGGGGGCATCCTACGAGCAGTACTTC.